These 7 T cell receptor beta chains came from one sample sequenced in a study of Ad26.COV2.S vaccination and SARS-CoV-2 variants. Clones were read by immunoSEQ multiplex PCR, and TCRdb kept only the in-frame ones, dropping some. The data contain approximately 340,000 clones, approximately 84% of them singletons. Sample treatment: some 20 received Ad26.COV2.S at low or high dose, single or two shots; roughly five received placebo; per-sample allocation not given. Sample collection was performed on day 63 after the first vaccine or placebo injection. The source material was peripheral blood, sampled in a trial of Ad26.COV2.S vaccine versus placebo. The receptors originated from a person between 18 and 59 years old who received the Ad26.COV2.S COVID-19 vaccine or a placebo.

This clone was seen only once. This chain joins TRBV15 and TRBJ2-7; TRBD2 might be the D (7 bases). Between the trimmed V and J ends, which lost 0 bases and 4 bases, there was a span of 10 bases. The CDR3 has 14 amino acids. Germline assignment: CDR1 LNHNV and CDR2 YYDKDF (reference sequence). DNA for the CDR3: TGTGCCACCAGCAGAGAGGGGGGGCCTTACGAGCAGTACTTC. It codes for CATSREGGPYEQYF. Full variable domain (rest looked up from reference TRBV15 and TRBJ2-7): DAMVIQNPRYQVTQFGKPVTLSCSQTLNHNVMYWYQQKSSQAPKLLFHYYDKDFNNEADTPDNFQSRRPNTSFCFLDIRSPGLGDTAMYLCATSREGGPYEQYFGPGTRLTVT.

CDR3 protein: CASSPEVFRVGEKLFF. The CDR3 coding sequence is TGTGCCAGCAGTCCCGAGGTCTTTAGGGTTGGAGAAAAACTGTTTTTT. The rearrangement joins TRBV27 to TRBJ1-4; D gene uncertain. Germline CDR1 reads MNHEY; CDR2 reads SMNVEV (reference sequence). The germline V and J ends were trimmed by 5 bases and 8 bases, with 21 bases remaining between them. This CDR3 comprises 16 residues. The whole variable domain, filled in from reference TRBV27 and TRBJ1-4, reads EAQVTQNPRYLITVTGKKLTVTCSQNMNHEYMSWYRQDPGLGLRQIYYSMNVEVTDKGDVPEGYKVSRKEKRNFPLILESPSPNQTSLYFCASSPEVFRVGEKLFFGSGTQLSVL.

The V call is TRBV27, the J call TRBJ2-7; 8 bases align to TRBD2. CDR1 is MNHEY and CDR2 is SMNVEV in the germline V gene (reference sequence). V lost 0 bases, J lost 4 bases, and 8 bases stayed unmatched. This CDR3 is built from 16 residues. The CDR3 protein is CASSLSWSSGGYEQYF. The CDR3 DNA follows: TGTGCCAGCAGTTTATCGTGGTCCAGCGGGGGTTACGAGCAGTACTTC.

The chain couples TRBV5-1 to TRBJ1-1, with D unresolved. In germline, CDR1 is SGHRS, CDR2 YFSETQ. The CDR3 runs 12 residues. With 2 bases removed from V and 4 bases from J, the gap between germline ends came to 6 bases. The CDR3 reads CASSFDRTEAFF. The CDR3 DNA follows: TGCGCCAGCAGCTTTGACCGCACTGAAGCTTTCTTT.

The V gene is TRBV6-5, the J gene TRBJ1-1; 7 bases align to TRBD1. J lost 4 bases, V lost 5 bases, and 7 bases had no gene match. CDR3 size: 14 residues. CDR1 is MNHEY, CDR2 SVGAGI, per germline. The chain's CDR3 is CASSRGTVLTEAFF. In DNA form, the CDR3 reads TGTGCCAGCAGTCGCGGGACAGTACTCACTGAAGCTTTCTTT.

There are many counts of this clone. This rearrangement joins TRBV7-9 to TRBJ2-1; D is perhaps TRBD2 (7 bases). The germline V gene encodes CDR1 SEHNR and CDR2 FQNEAQ (reference sequence). The ends were cut back, 3 bases at V and 7 bases at J, with 16 bases in the middle. CDR3 length: 15 residues. The CDR3 DNA follows: TGTGCCAGCAGCTTTTCCGGGGGGCGACGGAATGAGCAGTTCTTC. It encodes CASSFSGGRRNEQFF. Full variable domain (remainder filled in from reference TRBV7-9 and TRBJ2-1): DTGVSQNPRHKITKRGQNVTFRCDPISEHNRLYWYRQTLGQGPEFLTYFQNEAQLEKSRLLSDRFSAERPKGSFSTLEIQRTEQGDSAMYLCASSFSGGRRNEQFFGPGTRLTVL.

This clone is medium-sized within its sample. V and J are TRBV6-1 and TRBJ2-2; 9 bases line up with TRBD2. Trimming at V came to 1 base and at J to 3 bases, leaving 6 bases not matched to a gene. Germline V CDR1 and CDR2: MNHNS, SASEGT. The CDR3 is 17 residues long. The CDR3 coding sequence is TGTGCCAGCAGTGAAGAAATTAGCGGGGGCGACACCGGGGAGCTGTTTTTT. Residues: CASSEEISGGDTGELFF.